The 26 T cell receptor beta chains reported below all come from one sample, sequenced in a study of cytomegalovirus exposure and HLA in healthy donors. Researchers ran the PCR with 60 Vbeta and 13 Jbeta primers. Sequencing was performed with immunoSEQ multiplex PCR; in TCRdb, only in-frame clones are kept and a portion is missing. The data hold some 150,000 clones, with over 75% observed a single time. What was sequenced was PBMCs. These TCRs come from a middle-aged man in good health and CMV-seropositive.

The genes are TRBV7-3 and TRBJ2-3, with D possibly TRBD1 on 6 matching bases. The CDR3 length is 14 residues. The V end lost 5 bases, the J end lost 2 bases, and 11 bases lay between the germline ends. The germline CDR1 and CDR2 sequences are SGHTA and FQGTGA. CDR3 amino acids: CASSTGDNTDTQYF. In DNA form, the CDR3 reads TGTGCCAGCAGCACCGGGGACAACACAGATACGCAGTATTTT.

The CDR3 DNA reads TGTGCCAGCAGATTCTCCGGGACTAGCGGAGGGGGCACCGGGGAGCTGTTTTTT. Translated, it gives CASRFSGTSGGGTGELFF. The chain uses TRBV11-1 and TRBJ2-2; 11 nucleotides line up with TRBD2. The CDR3 length is 18 residues. The trim removed 6 bases at V and 4 bases at J, leaving 13 bases unmatched. Germline V gives CDR1 SGHAT, CDR2 FQDESV (reference sequence).

This clone has only a few counts. The chain is built from TRBV14 and TRBJ2-2; D may be TRBD2 (7 bases). The CDR3 has 15 residues. Germline CDR1 SGHDN, CDR2 FVKESK. V was cut by 1 base and J by 5 bases, with 11 bases left in between. The CDR3 DNA reads as TGTGCCAGCAGCCAAGTGGCGGGGGCAACCGGGGAGCTGTTTTTT. Protein product: CASSQVAGATGELFF.

The rearrangement uses TRBV5-4 and TRBJ2-7, with TRBD2 matching 8 bases. The J segment lost 2 bases and the V segment lost 4 bases, leaving 8 bases of the junction unmatched. Germline lookup yields CDR1 SGHNT and CDR2 YYREEE (reference sequence). CDR3 length: 15 amino acids. The CDR3 protein is CASSTGGEGPYEQYF. Here the CDR3 DNA reads TGTGCCAGCAGCACCGGGGGGGAGGGACCCTACGAGCAGTACTTC.

The sample holds one count of this clone. The V call is TRBV28, the J call TRBJ1-2; D is ambiguous. Germline values: CDR1 MDHEN, CDR2 SYDVKM. This CDR3 spans 15 amino acids. The V end was cut by 3 bases, the J end by 1 base, with 12 bases between. CDR3: CASSFPRRDNYGYTF. The CDR3 DNA is TGTGCCAGCAGTTTTCCCCGTCGGGATAACTATGGCTACACCTTC.

The V gene is TRBV19, the J gene TRBJ2-1, with TRBD2 identical over 13 bases. The germline gives CDR1 LNHDA, CDR2 SQIVND (reference sequence). Unmatched junction bases numbered 5, after V lost 5 bases and J lost 1 base. This CDR3 is 17 amino acids long. The CDR3: CASSASTSGRSYNEQFF. The CDR3 coding sequence is TGTGCCAGTAGTGCCTCGACTAGCGGGAGGTCCTACAATGAGCAGTTCTTC.

The chain has TRBV9 and TRBJ2-5, with 14 bases that match TRBD2. Trimming took 3 bases from V and 4 from J; bases not matched to a gene: 8. This CDR3 region has 17 residues. CDR1 is SGDLS and CDR2 is YYNGEE in the germline V gene. The CDR3: CASSAPTGLAGAETQYF. DNA of the CDR3: TGTGCCAGCAGCGCGCCGACGGGACTAGCGGGAGCAGAGACCCAGTACTTC. Based on the CDR3 plus reference TRBV9 and TRBJ2-5, the full variable domain is DSGVTQTPKHLITATGQRVTLRCSPRSGDLSVYWYQQSLDQGLQFLIQYYNGEERAKGNILERFSAQQFPDLHSELNLSSLELGDSALYFCASSAPTGLAGAETQYFGPGTRLLVL.

The chain recombines TRBV7-3 with TRBJ2-1; D unresolved. CDR1 SGHTA and CDR2 FQGTGA come from the germline V gene. CDR3 length: 14 residues. The germline V and J ends were trimmed by 8 bases and 6 bases, with 17 bases remaining between them. CDR3 residues: CASSDGLGANEQFF. The CDR3 DNA is TGTGCCAGCTCCGATGGGCTGGGTGCCAATGAGCAGTTCTTC.

The chain is built from TRBV10-3 and TRBJ2-1, with a weak D call TRBD1 (6 bases). CDR1 and CDR2 (germline): ENHRY, SYGVKD. This CDR3 is built from 17 residues. V was shortened by 0 bases and J by 8 bases, with 20 bases between the two germline ends. Here the CDR3 DNA reads TGTGCCATCAGTGAGTCGAGGGGGACGCAAGTAGTCCATGAGCAGTTCTTC. This translates into CAISESRGTQVVHEQFF.

J is TRBJ2-2 and V is TRBV5-1; D gene uncertain. The CDR3 contains 14 residues. The ends were cut back, 0 bases at V and 6 bases at J, with 9 bases in the middle. The germline CDR1 and CDR2 sequences are SGHRS and YFSETQ. Here the CDR3 reads CASSLDWRSGELFF. The CDR3 nucleotides read TGCGCCAGCAGCTTGGATTGGAGATCCGGGGAGCTGTTTTTT.

The chain couples TRBV5-1 to TRBJ2-7, with TRBD2 matching 7 bases. The germline V gene has CDR1 SGHRS and CDR2 YFSETQ. The V gene end was trimmed by 3 bases and the J gene end by 4 bases; junction bases not matched to a gene: 16. The CDR3 contains 17 residues. The CDR3: CASSYSSTSEGGYEQYF. CDR3 nucleotides: TGCGCCAGCAGCTATAGCTCCACTAGCGAGGGAGGGTACGAGCAGTACTTC. Full variable domain (outside the CDR3, taken from reference TRBV5-1 and TRBJ2-7): KAGVTQTPRYLIKTRGQQVTLSCSPISGHRSVSWYQQTPGQGLQFLFEYFSETQRNKGNFPGRFSGRQFSNSRSEMNVSTLELGDSALYLCASSYSSTSEGGYEQYFGPGTRLTVT.

This sequence joins TRBV5-1 and TRBJ1-1; D gene uncertain. This CDR3 has 14 residues. V was cut by 0 bases and J by 0 bases, with 6 bases left in between. Germline values: CDR1 SGHRS, CDR2 YFSETQ. As DNA, the CDR3 is TGCGCCAGCAGCTTGGGGGAGTTGAACACTGAAGCTTTCTTT. Its translation is CASSLGELNTEAFF.

This chain joins TRBV6-6 and TRBJ1-1; 7 nucleotides match TRBD1. J lost 4 bases, V lost 4 bases, and 6 bases had no gene match. Germline-derived CDR1 and CDR2 are MNHNY and SVGAGI (reference sequence). The CDR3 consists of 14 residues. CDR3 in DNA: TGTGCCAGCAGTTTTCCGGGACAGTCCACTGAAGCTTTCTTT. Translating it yields CASSFPGQSTEAFF.

V gene TRBV27 combines with J gene TRBJ2-7; 9 bases match TRBD1. Trimming cost V 5 bases and J 6 bases; bases outside gene matches: 8. The germline V gene encodes CDR1 MNHEY and CDR2 SMNVEV (reference sequence). This CDR3 has 14 amino acids. CDR3: CASSLRDRVSEQYF. The CDR3 region has the DNA TGTGCCAGCAGTCTCAGGGACAGGGTATCCGAGCAGTACTTC.

The rearrangement links TRBV7-3 to TRBJ2-1; D is possibly TRBD2 (5 bases). CDR1 is SGHTA and CDR2 is FQGTGA in the germline V gene. The CDR3 spans 14 residues. V was cut by 3 bases and J by 3 bases, with 9 bases left in between. This CDR3 is CASSLGSNYNEQFF. CDR3 coding DNA: TGTGCCAGCAGCTTGGGGAGTAACTACAATGAGCAGTTCTTC.

The genes are TRBV4-1 and TRBJ1-5, with a weak D call TRBD1 (5 bases). Per the germline V gene, CDR1 is MGHRA and CDR2 is YSYEKL. The CDR3 length is 16 residues. Trimming removed 1 base from V and 5 bases from J, with 15 bases in between. CDR3 sequence (DNA): TGCGCCAGCAGCCAAGGGTTGGCAGGGTACGATCAGCCCCAGCATTTT. Translating gives CASSQGLAGYDQPQHF.

The rearrangement links TRBV6-5 to TRBJ2-7; tentatively, D is TRBD1 (5 bases). CDR1 is MNHEY and CDR2 is SVGAGI in the germline V gene. Trimming left V 6 bases short and J 1 base short, with 10 bases between. The CDR3 covers 13 residues. CDR3 sequence (DNA): TGTGCCAGCAGCTACCGACAGTCCTACGAGCAGTACTTC. This sequence encodes CASSYRQSYEQYF.

The chain is built from TRBV11-2 and TRBJ1-1; D remains unclear. V was cut by 7 bases and J by 5 bases, with 17 bases left in between. The CDR3 length is 14 residues. CDR1 and CDR2 from the germline V gene are SGHAT and FQNNGV. The CDR3 is CASIRWRVGTEAFF. The DNA of the CDR3 is TGTGCCAGCATCCGATGGAGGGTTGGAACTGAAGCTTTCTTT.

This rearrangement joins TRBV2 to TRBJ2-7; weak D call: TRBD2 (7 bases). Trimming shortened V by 4 bases and J by 5 bases, and 9 bases separated the two germline ends. The germline V gene encodes CDR1 SNHLY and CDR2 FYNNEI. The CDR3 has 12 amino acids. The CDR3: CASSGEGDEQYF. As DNA, the CDR3 is TGTGCCAGCAGTGGGGAGGGGGACGAGCAGTACTTC.

The DNA of the CDR3 is TGTGCCAGCAGCCTCAGCTACAATGAGCAGTTCTTC. Translation: CASSLSYNEQFF. The chain has TRBV7-2 and TRBJ2-1; D is unclear. The CDR3 loop spans 12 amino acids. CDR1 is SGHTA, CDR2 FQGNSA, per germline. V lost 5 bases and J lost 3, with 5 bases in between.

The rearrangement links TRBV11-2 to TRBJ2-5; TRBD2 is a possible D gene (6 bases). The CDR3 totals 14 residues. CDR1 and CDR2 (germline): SGHAT, FQNNGV. Trimming removed 2 bases from V and 2 bases from J, with 9 bases in between. CDR3 in DNA: TGTGCCAGCAGCTTATTCGGGGGACAAGAGACCCAGTACTTC. Amino acid sequence: CASSLFGGQETQYF. The full variable domain, completed using reference TRBV11-2 and TRBJ2-5, is EAGVAQSPRYKIIEKRQSVAFWCNPISGHATLYWYQQILGQGPKLLIQFQNNGVVDDSQLPKDRFSAERLKGVDSTLKIQPAKLEDSAVYLCASSLFGGQETQYFGPGTRLLVL.

V gene TRBV7-9 combines with J gene TRBJ1-2, with D uncertain. The germline CDR1 and CDR2 sequences are SEHNR and FQNEAQ (reference sequence). Trimming shortened V by 4 bases and J by 5 bases, and 14 bases separated the two germline ends. The CDR3 covers 14 residues. CDR3 sequence: CASSSSRAGYGYTF. The CDR3 nucleotides read TGTGCCAGCAGCTCCTCCCGAGCGGGATATGGCTACACCTTC.

The table lists this clone with a count of one. CDR3 in amino acids: CATSRFLGNTIYF. CDR3 coding DNA: TGTGCCACCAGCAGGTTCCTTGGAAACACCATATATTTT. The chain couples TRBV15 to TRBJ1-3, with D unresolved. Per the germline V gene, CDR1 is LNHNV and CDR2 is YYDKDF (reference sequence). CDR3 size: 13 residues. V was pared by 3 bases and J by 3 bases, with 6 bases between.

This clone was picked up a small number of times. The V gene is TRBV19, the J gene TRBJ2-5; no clear D gene. With 3 bases removed from V and 5 bases from J, the gap between germline ends came to 4 bases. The CDR3 runs to 11 residues. In germline, CDR1 is LNHDA, CDR2 SQIVND (reference sequence). In nucleotides, the CDR3 is TGTGCCAGTAGTATTATGGAGACCCAGTACTTC. It specifies CASSIMETQYF.

Details on this clone: Other DNA sequences of this sample code for an identical CDR3. This rearrangement joins TRBV2 to TRBJ2-7, with D uncertain. Germline V gene sequence: CDR1 SNHLY, CDR2 FYNNEI. Trimming stripped 8 bases from V and 3 bases from J, with 11 bases between. CDR3 length: 12 residues. The CDR3 is CASSEASYEQYF. CDR3 DNA: TGTGCCAGCTCTGAGGCCAGCTACGAGCAGTACTTC.

This clone was counted only a few times. The CDR3 here is CASMDEGDEKLFF. The DNA of the CDR3 is TGTGCCAGCATGGATGAAGGGGATGAAAAACTGTTTTTT. The rearrangement uses TRBV28 and TRBJ1-4; possibly TRBD1 for D (5 bases). CDR1 and CDR2 from the germline V gene are MDHEN and SYDVKM. The CDR3 extends over 13 amino acids. Trimming took 7 bases from V and 6 from J, leaving 12 bases between them.